This record looks at one T cell receptor (beta chain) sequence and its context. No antigen is known for it. This entry is derived from a study of T cell repertoires in cytomegalovirus infection. Across the study: It was the public TCR beta signatures that indicated both CMV infection and matching HLA type. The study's findings and limits: HLA-C-restricted CMV-specific TCR beta clonotypes were dominant in the ex vivo response.

TCRdb re-derived calls from the reads in MiXCR, one entry per CDR3 protein. Of over 250,000 distinct CDR3 sequences in the sample, 22% are singletons; the top ten hold approximately 19%. The CDR3 totals 15 residues. J gave up 8 bases and V 4 bases, and 9 bases lay outside the gene matches. Germline V gene data show CDR1 as LGHNA and CDR2 as YSLEER. The clonotype comes from a human donor in good health (CMV status not recorded). Some clones in this sample may be carry-over from other donors' samples. This material consisted of cultured PBMCs, taken from culture after CMV antigen stimulation. The V call is TRBV4-3, the J call TRBJ1-4; 8 bases fit TRBD1. This CDR3 is CASSLKTGVGEKLFF. The CDR3 bases are TGCGCCAGCAGCCTAAAGACAGGGGTCGGCGAAAAACTGTTTTTT.